One sample yielded the 20 T cell receptor beta chains listed below, sequenced in a study of T-cell memory formation after mild COVID-19. TCRdb re-called the 5' RACE reads with MiXCR, one entry per CDR3 protein. Among about 200,000 distinct CDR3 sequences listed, about 9.2% were seen once. The sample comprised PBMCs or a T cell subset sorted from them (not recorded which). These receptors all stem from a young man who had mild COVID-19 (a few samples of this study predate the infection). Cell type and time point are not known.

This clonotype showed up many times. V gene TRBV7-2 combines with J gene TRBJ2-1; 7 bases match TRBD2. This CDR3 region has 16 residues. V was pared by 1 base and J by 5 bases, with 8 bases of the junction left unmatched. Germline CDR1 and CDR2: SGHTA and FQGNSA. The CDR3 DNA follows: TGTGCCAGCAGCTTAGAGATCGGGGGGAAGAACAATGAGCAGTTCTTC. This gives the protein CASSLEIGGKNNEQFF.

J is TRBJ1-1 and V is TRBV11-2, with D tentatively TRBD1 (6 bases). Germline V CDR1 and CDR2: SGHAT, FQNNGV. Trimming took off 1 base at V and 3 bases at J, with 9 bases between the two ends. CDR3 length: 14 residues. The chain's CDR3 is CASSLVGGDTEAFF. The CDR3 bases are TGTGCCAGCAGCTTAGTGGGGGGCGACACTGAAGCTTTCTTT.

This clonotype was recorded a few times. V gene TRBV12-3 or TRBV12-4 combines with J gene TRBJ2-3, with D possibly being TRBD2 (5 bases). With 8 bases removed from V and 5 bases from J, the gap between germline ends came to 14 bases. The length of the CDR3 is 13 residues. CDR3 nucleotides: TGTGCCAGCCAGTCCCTAGCCGGAGATACGCAGTATTTT. Residues: CASQSLAGDTQYF.

The chain carries TRBV10-3 and TRBJ2-2, with D possibly TRBD1 on 6 matching bases. Germline-derived CDR1 and CDR2 are ENHRY and SYGVKD. The CDR3 sequence is 13 residues long. Trimming pared 11 bases from V and 3 bases from J, leaving 13 bases between. CDR3 loop: CAGRQDYTGELFF. CDR3 coding DNA: TGTGCCGGACGACAGGATTACACCGGGGAGCTGTTTTTT.

The sample holds many counts of this clonotype. This chain links TRBV5-1 with TRBJ2-5, with TRBD2 as a possible D gene (6 bases). CDR3 length: 14 amino acids. The V end was cut by 0 bases, the J end by 1 base, with 7 bases between. Germline V gene lookup returns CDR1 SGHRS and CDR2 YFSETQ. CDR3 sequence: CASSLVGLQETQYF. The CDR3 nucleotides read TGCGCCAGCAGCTTGGTGGGACTCCAAGAGACCCAGTACTTC.

This clonotype was recorded a few times. The CDR3 spells CASSLSGRISYEQYF. CDR3 in DNA: TGTGCCAGCAGCTTATCCGGCAGGATCTCTTACGAGCAGTACTTC. This rearrangement joins TRBV7-2 to TRBJ2-7; D gene unclear. Germline values: CDR1 SGHTA, CDR2 FQGNSA. The CDR3 loop spans 15 amino acids. V was clipped by 2 bases and J by 4 bases, with 15 bases between them. The variable domain in full, with the rest retrieved from reference TRBV7-2 and TRBJ2-7, is GAGVSQSPSNKVTEKGKDVELRCDPISGHTALYWYRQSLGQGLEFLIYFQGNSAPDKSGLPSDRFSAERTGGSVSTLTIQRTQQEDSAVYLCASSLSGRISYEQYFGPGTRLTVT.

The chain links TRBV7-9 to TRBJ1-1; D perhaps matches TRBD1 (6 bases). Trimming pared 7 bases from V and 1 base from J, leaving 16 bases between. The length of the CDR3 is 15 residues. Germline assignment: CDR1 SEHNR and CDR2 FQNEAQ (reference sequence). The CDR3 DNA is TGTGCCAGCACTTCTGTGGACAGCTGGAACACTGAAGCTTTCTTT. It is translated as CASTSVDSWNTEAFF.

This clonotype has a count of ten or more. This chain joins TRBV25-1 and TRBJ2-7; 9 positions agree with TRBD1. Germline V gene lookup returns CDR1 MGHDK and CDR2 SYGVNS. The CDR3 runs to 15 residues. V gave up 5 bases and J gave up 2 bases; unmatched junction bases: 7. The CDR3: CASSKQGAGAYEQYF. CDR3 sequence (DNA): TGTGCCAGCAGTAAACAGGGGGCCGGGGCCTACGAGCAGTACTTC.

In this sample, this clonotype turned up a few times. The genes are TRBV6-5 and TRBJ1-1; 7 bases match TRBD1. Germline values: CDR1 MNHEY, CDR2 SVGAGI. V shed 4 bases and J 0 bases; nucleotides not matched to a gene: 8. This CDR3 comprises 16 residues. Here the CDR3 DNA reads TGTGCCAGCAGTTGGGGGCAGGGGGTCATGAACACTGAAGCTTTCTTT. Translated: CASSWGQGVMNTEAFF.

V usage is TRBV12-3 or TRBV12-4 and J usage is TRBJ2-2, with no clear D. The CDR3 is made up of 15 amino acids. V was pared by 3 bases and J by 0 bases, with 8 bases between. CDR3 sequence reads: CASSFWAANTGELFF. CDR3 nucleotide sequence: TGTGCCAGCAGTTTTTGGGCAGCGAACACCGGGGAGCTGTTTTTT.

Many counts were recorded for this clonotype. This rearrangement joins TRBV24-1 to TRBJ2-1, with 9 bases fitting TRBD1. The germline V gene encodes CDR1 KGHDR and CDR2 SFDVKD. Trimming at V came to 2 bases and at J to 7 bases, leaving 5 bases not matched to a gene. This CDR3 has 15 residues. DNA for the CDR3: TGTGCCACCAGTGATTCGGGACAGGGTAAAAATGAGCAGTTCTTC. Its translation: CATSDSGQGKNEQFF.

V gene TRBV4-2 combines with J gene TRBJ2-5; D unresolved. Deletions cut 0 bases from V and 6 bases from J, with 17 bases between. In germline, CDR1 is LGHNA, CDR2 YNFKEQ. The CDR3 has 16 amino acids. CDR3 residues: CASSQDYGRVEKTQYF. CDR3 bases: TGTGCCAGCAGCCAAGATTACGGTAGGGTGGAGAAGACCCAGTACTTC.

V gene TRBV12-3 or TRBV12-4 combines with J gene TRBJ2-7; perhaps TRBD1 as D (6 bases). Trimming stripped 7 bases from V and 6 bases from J, with 16 bases between. The CDR3 extends over 13 amino acids. The DNA for the CDR3 is TGTGCCAGCACCAGGGGAAGAATTGGCGAGCAGTACTTC. Protein: CASTRGRIGEQYF.

This clonotype has at least ten counts. The chain recombines TRBV5-1 with TRBJ1-5; D is undetermined. Germline V gives CDR1 SGHRS, CDR2 YFSETQ. This CDR3 is built from 14 residues. V lost 0 bases to trimming and J lost 1 base, with 5 bases between them. The CDR3 loop reads CASSLDPSNQPQHF. CDR3 nucleotides: TGCGCCAGCAGCTTGGACCCAAGCAATCAGCCCCAGCATTTT.

The chain employs TRBV4-2 and TRBJ2-5, with D perhaps TRBD1 (6 bases). Trimming left V 4 bases short and J 10 bases short, with 22 bases between. The length of the CDR3 is 15 residues. Germline lookup yields CDR1 LGHNA and CDR2 YNFKEQ. CDR3 region: CASSPRSVGAGDQYF. The DNA for the CDR3 is TGTGCCAGCAGCCCGCGGTCGGTGGGGGCGGGCGACCAGTACTTC.

This clonotype was counted a few times. This chain connects TRBV6-6 to TRBJ1-4; D unclear. In germline, CDR1 is MNHNY, CDR2 SVGAGI (reference sequence). Deletions cut 4 bases from V and 7 bases from J, with 19 bases between. The length of the CDR3 is 16 residues. CDR3 nucleotides: TGTGCCAGCAGTTTCCCCTCTGGAGGAGACGGTGAAAAACTGTTTTTT. Translating it yields CASSFPSGGDGEKLFF.

This clonotype turned up a few times. The chain is built from TRBV20-1 and TRBJ2-1, with D maybe TRBD2 (5 bases). Germline V gene sequence: CDR1 DFQATT, CDR2 SNEGSKA (reference sequence). Deletions cut 3 bases from V and 4 bases from J, with 19 bases between. The CDR3 has 16 amino acids. The CDR3 DNA reads as TGCAGTGCTAGCACCCCGGGGAGCGGTAATTACAATGAGCAGTTCTTC. It encodes CSASTPGSGNYNEQFF.

The rearrangement joins TRBV7-7 to TRBJ2-2, with D perhaps matching TRBD1 or TRBD2 (5 bases each). Trimming left V 3 bases short and J 0 bases short, with 8 bases between. This CDR3 region has 15 residues. From germline, CDR1 is SSHAT and CDR2 FNYEAQ (reference sequence). The chain's CDR3 is CASSLTAANTGELFF. In DNA form, the CDR3 reads TGTGCCAGCAGCTTGACAGCGGCGAACACCGGGGAGCTGTTTTTT.

The V and J genes are TRBV7-2 and TRBJ1-5; 7 bases are a match to TRBD1. J was trimmed by 9 bases and V by 5 bases; bases with no gene match: 7. The CDR3 has 13 residues. Germline CDR1 SGHTA, CDR2 FQGNSA. The CDR3 sequence: CASSPDRQMPQHF. CDR3 in DNA: TGTGCCAGCAGCCCGGACAGGCAGATGCCCCAGCATTTT. Looking up the rest from reference TRBV7-2 and TRBJ1-5 gives the full variable domain: GAGVSQSPSNKVTEKGKDVELRCDPISGHTALYWYRQSLGQGLEFLIYFQGNSAPDKSGLPSDRFSAERTGGSVSTLTIQRTQQEDSAVYLCASSPDRQMPQHFGDGTRLSIL.

The chain joins TRBV7-2 to TRBJ1-3, with 11 bases aligning to TRBD1. CDR1 and CDR2 from the germline V gene are SGHTA and FQGNSA. The J segment lost 3 bases and the V segment lost 4 bases, leaving 2 bases of the junction unmatched. The CDR3 is 15 residues long. DNA of the CDR3: TGTGCCAGCAGCTGGACAGGGGGCGGTGGAAACACCATATATTTT. It codes for CASSWTGGGGNTIYF.